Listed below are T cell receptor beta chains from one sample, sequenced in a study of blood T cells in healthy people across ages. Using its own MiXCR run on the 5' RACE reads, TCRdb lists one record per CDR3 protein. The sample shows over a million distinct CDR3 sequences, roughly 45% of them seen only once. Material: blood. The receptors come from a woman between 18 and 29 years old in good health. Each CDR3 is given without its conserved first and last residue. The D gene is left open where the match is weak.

CDR3: ASSPTGTGSQF; D: TRBD1; V: TRBV7-7
CDR3: SARMTVGSEQF; D: -; V: TRBV20-1
CDR3: SARDRKAGGGEQF; D: -; V: TRBV20-1
CDR3: AWDSLENTEAF; D: -; V: TRBV30
CDR3: ASSSETSGEQF; D: -; V: TRBV7-3
CDR3: AISSGGTGNPYEQY; D: TRBD1; V: TRBV10-3
CDR3: ASSLRIVTSGALSTDTQY; D: TRBD2; V: TRBV2
CDR3: ASSEVGGQGYYEQY; D: TRBD1; V: TRBV6-1
CDR3: ASSASGTGTTGELF; D: TRBD1; V: TRBV3-1
CDR3: ASGLAGLPGEQF; D: -; V: TRBV12-5